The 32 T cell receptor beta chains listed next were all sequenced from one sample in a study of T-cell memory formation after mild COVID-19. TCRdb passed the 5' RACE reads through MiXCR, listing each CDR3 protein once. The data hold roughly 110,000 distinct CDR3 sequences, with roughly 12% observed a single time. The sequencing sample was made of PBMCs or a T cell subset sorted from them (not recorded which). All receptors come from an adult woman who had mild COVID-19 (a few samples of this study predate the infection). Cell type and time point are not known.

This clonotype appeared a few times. CDR3 loop: CATLNPGQGTGELFF. CDR3 bases: TGTGCCACCCTTAATCCGGGACAGGGGACCGGGGAGCTGTTTTTT. The chain couples TRBV10-3 to TRBJ2-2; TRBD1 aligns across 10 bases. Trimming cost V 10 bases and J 5 bases; bases outside gene matches: 10. The germline CDR1 and CDR2 sequences are ENHRY and SYGVKD. The CDR3 runs 15 residues.

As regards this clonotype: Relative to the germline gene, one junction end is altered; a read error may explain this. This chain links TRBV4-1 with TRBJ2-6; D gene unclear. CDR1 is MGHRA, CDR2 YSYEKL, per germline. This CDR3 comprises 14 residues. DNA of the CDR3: TGCGCCGGCAGCCAAGGGTCTGGGGCCAACGTCCTGACTTTC. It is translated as CAGSQGSGANVLTF.

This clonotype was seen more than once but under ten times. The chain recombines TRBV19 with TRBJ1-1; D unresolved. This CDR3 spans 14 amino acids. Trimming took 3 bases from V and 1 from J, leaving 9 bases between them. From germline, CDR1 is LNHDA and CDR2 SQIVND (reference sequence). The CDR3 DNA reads TGTGCCAGTAGTATGCGTTCGAGGAACACTGAAGCTTTCTTT. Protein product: CASSMRSRNTEAFF.

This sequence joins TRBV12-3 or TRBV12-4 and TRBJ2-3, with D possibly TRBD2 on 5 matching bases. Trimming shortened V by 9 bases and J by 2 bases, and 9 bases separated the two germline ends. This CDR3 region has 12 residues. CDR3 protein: CASNRDTDTQYF. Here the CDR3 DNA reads TGTGCCAGTAACCGGGACACAGATACGCAGTATTTT.

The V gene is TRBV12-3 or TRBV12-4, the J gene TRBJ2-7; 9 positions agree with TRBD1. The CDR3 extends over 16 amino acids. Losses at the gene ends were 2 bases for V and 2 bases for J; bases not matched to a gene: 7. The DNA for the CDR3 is TGTGCCAGCAGTTTAACGCCCGGACAGGGGCCCTACGAGCAGTACTTC. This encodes CASSLTPGQGPYEQYF.

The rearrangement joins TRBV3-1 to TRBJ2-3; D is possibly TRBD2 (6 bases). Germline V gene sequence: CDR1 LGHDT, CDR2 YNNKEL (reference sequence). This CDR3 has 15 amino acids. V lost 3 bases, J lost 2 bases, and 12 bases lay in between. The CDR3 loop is CASSQGTATTDTQYF. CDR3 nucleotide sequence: TGTGCCAGCAGCCAGGGGACTGCCACCACAGATACGCAGTATTTT.

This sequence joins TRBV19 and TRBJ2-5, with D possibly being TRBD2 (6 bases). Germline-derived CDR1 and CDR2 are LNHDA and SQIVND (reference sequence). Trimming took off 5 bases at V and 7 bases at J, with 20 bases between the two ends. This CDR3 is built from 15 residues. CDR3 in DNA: TGTGCCAGTAGTCTCACTTCCGGGACTGCCGCGACCCAGTACTTC. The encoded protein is CASSLTSGTAATQYF.

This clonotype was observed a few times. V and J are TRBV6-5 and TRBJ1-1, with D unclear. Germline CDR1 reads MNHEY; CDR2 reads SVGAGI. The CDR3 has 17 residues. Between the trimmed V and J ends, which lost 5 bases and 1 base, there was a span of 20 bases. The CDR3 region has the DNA TGTGCCAGCAGTCATCCATCCGAGACGGGTTGGAACACTGAAGCTTTCTTT. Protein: CASSHPSETGWNTEAFF.

The CDR3 protein is CSVEEVNRGYEQYF. CDR3 sequence (DNA): TGCAGCGTTGAAGAGGTGAACAGGGGCTACGAGCAGTACTTC. V and J are TRBV29-1 and TRBJ2-7; 7 bases line up with TRBD1. The junction had 5 bases not matched to a gene; V was cut back by 0 bases and J by 3 bases. Germline assignment: CDR1 SQVTM and CDR2 ANQGSEA. The CDR3 covers 14 residues.

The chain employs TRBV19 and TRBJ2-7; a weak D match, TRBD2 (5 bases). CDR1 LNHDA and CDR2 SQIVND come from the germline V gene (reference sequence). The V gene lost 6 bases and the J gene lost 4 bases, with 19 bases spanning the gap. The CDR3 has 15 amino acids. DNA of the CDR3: TGTGCCAGTAGCCTCGACGGAGGACCTACTTACGAGCAGTACTTC. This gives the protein CASSLDGGPTYEQYF.

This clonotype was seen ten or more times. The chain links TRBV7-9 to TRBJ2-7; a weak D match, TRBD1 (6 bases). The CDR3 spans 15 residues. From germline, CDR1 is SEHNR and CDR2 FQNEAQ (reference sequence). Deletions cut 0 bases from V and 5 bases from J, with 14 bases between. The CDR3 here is CASSLAQGQTNEQYF. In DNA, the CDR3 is TGTGCCAGCAGCTTAGCGCAGGGACAAACCAACGAGCAGTACTTC. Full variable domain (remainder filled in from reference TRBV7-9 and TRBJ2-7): DTGVSQNPRHKITKRGQNVTFRCDPISEHNRLYWYRQTLGQGPEFLTYFQNEAQLEKSRLLSDRFSAERPKGSFSTLEIQRTEQGDSAMYLCASSLAQGQTNEQYFGPGTRLTVT.

CDR3 coding DNA: TGTGCCAGCAGAACAGGACCCCCAGATACGCAGTATTTT. Translating it yields CASRTGPPDTQYF. The chain is built from TRBV7-9 and TRBJ2-3; TRBD1 might be the D (5 bases). There are 13 residues in the CDR3. Between the trimmed V and J ends, which lost 6 bases and 4 bases, there was a span of 11 bases. Germline V CDR1 and CDR2: SEHNR, FQNEAQ (reference sequence).

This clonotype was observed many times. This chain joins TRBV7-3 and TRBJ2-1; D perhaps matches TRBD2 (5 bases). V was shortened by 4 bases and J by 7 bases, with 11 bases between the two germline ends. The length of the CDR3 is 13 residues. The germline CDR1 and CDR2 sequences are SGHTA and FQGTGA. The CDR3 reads CASSWTPVNEQFF. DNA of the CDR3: TGTGCCAGCAGCTGGACTCCCGTTAATGAGCAGTTCTTC.

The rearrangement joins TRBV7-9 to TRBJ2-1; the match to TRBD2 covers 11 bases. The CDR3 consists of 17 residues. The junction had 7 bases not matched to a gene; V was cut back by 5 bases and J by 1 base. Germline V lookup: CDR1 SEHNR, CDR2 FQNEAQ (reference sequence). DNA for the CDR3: TGTGCCAGCAGCGCTCGGACTAGCGGGTTGTCCTACAATGAGCAGTTCTTC. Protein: CASSARTSGLSYNEQFF. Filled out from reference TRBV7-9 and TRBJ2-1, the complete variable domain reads DTGVSQNPRHKITKRGQNVTFRCDPISEHNRLYWYRQTLGQGPEFLTYFQNEAQLEKSRLLSDRFSAERPKGSFSTLEIQRTEQGDSAMYLCASSARTSGLSYNEQFFGPGTRLTVL.

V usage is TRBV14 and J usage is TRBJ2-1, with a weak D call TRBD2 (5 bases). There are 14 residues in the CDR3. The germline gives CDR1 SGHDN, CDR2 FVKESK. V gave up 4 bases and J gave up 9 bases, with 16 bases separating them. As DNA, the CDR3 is TGTGCCAGCAGCCTCAGACTCCTCCGGGGTGAGCAGTTCTTC. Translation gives CASSLRLLRGEQFF.

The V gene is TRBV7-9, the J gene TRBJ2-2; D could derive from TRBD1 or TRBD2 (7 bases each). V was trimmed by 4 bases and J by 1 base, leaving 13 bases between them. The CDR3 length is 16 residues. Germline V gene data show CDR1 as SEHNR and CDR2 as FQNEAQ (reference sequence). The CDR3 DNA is TGTGCCAGCAGCTGGAGCGGGACAGTGAACACCGGGGAGCTGTTTTTT. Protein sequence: CASSWSGTVNTGELFF.

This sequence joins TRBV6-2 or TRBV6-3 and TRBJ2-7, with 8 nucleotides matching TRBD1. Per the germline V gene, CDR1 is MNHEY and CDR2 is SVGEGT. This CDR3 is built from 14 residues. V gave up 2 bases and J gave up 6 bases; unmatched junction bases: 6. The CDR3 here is CASSYRDRRTEQYF. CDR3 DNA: TGTGCCAGCAGTTACCGGGACAGGCGTACCGAGCAGTACTTC.

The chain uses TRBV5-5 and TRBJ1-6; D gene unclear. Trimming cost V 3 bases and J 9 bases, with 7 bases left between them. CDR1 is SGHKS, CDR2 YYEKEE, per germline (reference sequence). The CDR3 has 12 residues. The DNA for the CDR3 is TGTGCCAGCAGCTCTACTACTTCACCCCTCCACTTT. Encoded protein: CASSSTTSPLHF.

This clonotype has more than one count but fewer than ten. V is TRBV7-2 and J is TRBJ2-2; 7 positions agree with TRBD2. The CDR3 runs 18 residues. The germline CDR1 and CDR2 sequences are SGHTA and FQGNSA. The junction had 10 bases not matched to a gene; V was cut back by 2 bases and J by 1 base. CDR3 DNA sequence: TGTGCCAGCAGCTTACCGCGATTGCAGCGGGGGAACACCGGGGAGCTGTTTTTT. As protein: CASSLPRLQRGNTGELFF.

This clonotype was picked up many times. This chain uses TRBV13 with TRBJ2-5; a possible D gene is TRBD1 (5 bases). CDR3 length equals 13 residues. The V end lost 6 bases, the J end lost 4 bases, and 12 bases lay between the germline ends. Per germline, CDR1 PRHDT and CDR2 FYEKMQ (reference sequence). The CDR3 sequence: CASSPRGGETQYF. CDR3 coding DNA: TGTGCCAGCAGTCCAAGGGGTGGAGAGACCCAGTACTTC.

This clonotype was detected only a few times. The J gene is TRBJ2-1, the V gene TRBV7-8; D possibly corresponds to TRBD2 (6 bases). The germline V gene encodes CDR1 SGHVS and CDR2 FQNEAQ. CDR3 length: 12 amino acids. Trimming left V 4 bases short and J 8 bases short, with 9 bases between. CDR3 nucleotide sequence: TGTGCCAGCAGCTCTGCGGGACATGAGCAGTTCTTC. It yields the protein CASSSAGHEQFF.

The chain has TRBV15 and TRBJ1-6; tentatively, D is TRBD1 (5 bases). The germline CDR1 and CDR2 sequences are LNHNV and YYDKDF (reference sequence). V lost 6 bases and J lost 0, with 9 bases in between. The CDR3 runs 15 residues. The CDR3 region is CATSLRGSYNSPLHF. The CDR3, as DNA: TGTGCCACCAGTCTAAGGGGCTCCTATAATTCACCCCTCCACTTT.

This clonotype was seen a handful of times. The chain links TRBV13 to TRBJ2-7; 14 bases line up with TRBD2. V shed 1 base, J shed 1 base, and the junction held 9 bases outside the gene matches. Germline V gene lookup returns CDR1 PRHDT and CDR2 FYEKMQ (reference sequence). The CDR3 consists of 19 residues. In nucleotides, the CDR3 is TGTGCCAGCAGCTTAGCGGTGGGACTAGCGGGAGAAGGTTCCTACGAGCAGTACTTC. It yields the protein CASSLAVGLAGEGSYEQYF.

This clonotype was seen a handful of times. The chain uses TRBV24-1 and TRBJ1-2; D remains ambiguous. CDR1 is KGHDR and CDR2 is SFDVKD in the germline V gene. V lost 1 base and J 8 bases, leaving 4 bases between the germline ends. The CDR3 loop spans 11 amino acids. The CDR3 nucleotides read TGTGCCACCAGTGATTTCCGGGGCTACACCTTC. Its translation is CATSDFRGYTF.

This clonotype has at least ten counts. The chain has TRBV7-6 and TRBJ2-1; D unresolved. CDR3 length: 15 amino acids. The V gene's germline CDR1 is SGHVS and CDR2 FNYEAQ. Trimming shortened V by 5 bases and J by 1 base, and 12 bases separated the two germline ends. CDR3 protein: CASSPPGTSYNEQFF. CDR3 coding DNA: TGTGCCAGCAGCCCCCCGGGTACGTCCTACAATGAGCAGTTCTTC. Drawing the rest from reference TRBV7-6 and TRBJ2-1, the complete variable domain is GAGVSQSPRYKVTKRGQDVALRCDPISGHVSLYWYRQALGQGPEFLTYFNYEAQQDKSGLPNDRFSAERPEGSISTLTIQRTEQRDSAMYRCASSPPGTSYNEQFFGPGTRLTVL.

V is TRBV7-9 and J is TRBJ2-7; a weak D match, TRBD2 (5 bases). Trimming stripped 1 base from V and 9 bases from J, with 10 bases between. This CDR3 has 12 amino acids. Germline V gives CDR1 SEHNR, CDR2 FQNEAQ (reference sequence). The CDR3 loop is CASSLGTWGQYF. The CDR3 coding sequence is TGTGCCAGCAGCTTAGGGACTTGGGGGCAGTACTTC. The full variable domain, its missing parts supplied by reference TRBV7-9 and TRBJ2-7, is DTGVSQNPRHKITKRGQNVTFRCDPISEHNRLYWYRQTLGQGPEFLTYFQNEAQLEKSRLLSDRFSAERPKGSFSTLEIQRTEQGDSAMYLCASSLGTWGQYFGPGTRLTVT.

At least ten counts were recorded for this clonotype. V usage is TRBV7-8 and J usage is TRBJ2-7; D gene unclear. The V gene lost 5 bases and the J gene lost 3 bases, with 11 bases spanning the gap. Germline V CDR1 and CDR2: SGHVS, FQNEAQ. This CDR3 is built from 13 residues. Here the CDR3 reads CASSPPGSYEQYF. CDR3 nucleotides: TGTGCCAGCAGCCCCCCGGGCAGCTACGAGCAGTACTTC. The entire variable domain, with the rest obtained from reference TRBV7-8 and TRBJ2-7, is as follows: GAGVSQSPRYKVAKRGQDVALRCDPISGHVSLFWYQQALGQGPEFLTYFQNEAQLDKSGLPSDRFFAERPEGSVSTLKIQRTQQEDSAVYLCASSPPGSYEQYFGPGTRLTVT.

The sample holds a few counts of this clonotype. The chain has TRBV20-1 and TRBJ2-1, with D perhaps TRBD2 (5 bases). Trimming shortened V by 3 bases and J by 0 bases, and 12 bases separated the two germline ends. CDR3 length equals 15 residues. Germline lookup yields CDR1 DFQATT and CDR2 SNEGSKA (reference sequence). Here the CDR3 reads CSASPGSHSYNEQFF. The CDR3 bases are TGCAGTGCTAGTCCTGGGAGCCACTCCTACAATGAGCAGTTCTTC.

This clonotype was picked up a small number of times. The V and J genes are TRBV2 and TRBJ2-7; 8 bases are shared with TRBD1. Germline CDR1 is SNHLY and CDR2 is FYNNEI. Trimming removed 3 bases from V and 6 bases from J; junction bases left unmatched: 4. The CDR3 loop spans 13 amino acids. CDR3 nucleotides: TGTGCCAGCAGTGAGGTCAGGGGGCGCGAGCAGTACTTC. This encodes CASSEVRGREQYF.

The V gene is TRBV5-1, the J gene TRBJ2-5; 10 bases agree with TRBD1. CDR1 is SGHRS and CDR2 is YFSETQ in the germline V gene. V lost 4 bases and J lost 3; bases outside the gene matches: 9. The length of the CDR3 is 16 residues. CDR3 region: CASSLSPGQGEETQYF. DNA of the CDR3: TGCGCCAGCAGCCTCTCCCCTGGACAGGGGGAAGAGACCCAGTACTTC.

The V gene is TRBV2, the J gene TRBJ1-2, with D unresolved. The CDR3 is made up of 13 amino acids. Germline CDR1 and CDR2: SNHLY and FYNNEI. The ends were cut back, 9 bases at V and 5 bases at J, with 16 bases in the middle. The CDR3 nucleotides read TGTGCCAGAGACCCCCACAGCGATTATGGCTACACCTTC. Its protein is CARDPHSDYGYTF.

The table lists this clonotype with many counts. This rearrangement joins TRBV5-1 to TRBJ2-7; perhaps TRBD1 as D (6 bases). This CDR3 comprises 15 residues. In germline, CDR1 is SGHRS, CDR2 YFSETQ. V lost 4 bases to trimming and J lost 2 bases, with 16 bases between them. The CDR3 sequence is CASSPVGDKAYEQYF. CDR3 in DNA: TGCGCCAGCAGCCCCGTTGGGGACAAAGCCTACGAGCAGTACTTC.